One and the same sample provided the 2 T cell receptor beta chains below, sequenced in a study of blood T cell repertoires in COVID-19. Generated by immunoSEQ multiplex PCR, the TCRdb table keeps only in-frame clones and is missing some. The sample records roughly 500,000 clones, over 75% being singletons. Input material: PBMCs or T cells enriched from blood (not recorded which). The receptors come from a woman aged 40 to 55 who had recovered from COVID-19.

The genes are TRBV6-5 and TRBJ2-3, with TRBD1 matching over 7 bases. Looked up from germline, CDR1 is MNHEY and CDR2 is SVGAGI. The CDR3 is 14 residues long. Trimming removed 2 bases from V and 6 bases from J; junction bases left unmatched: 5. This CDR3 reads CASSYPTGADTQYF. CDR3 nucleotides: TGTGCCAGCAGTTACCCTACAGGGGCTGATACGCAGTATTTT.

V gene TRBV5-4 combines with J gene TRBJ2-7, with 7 bases identical to TRBD2. The CDR3 length is 15 residues. CDR1 is SGHNT and CDR2 is YYREEE in the germline V gene (reference sequence). J lost 1 base, V lost 4 bases, and 8 bases had no gene match. In nucleotides, the CDR3 is TGTGCCAGCAGCGACCGGGACTACCTGTCCTACGAGCAGTACTTC. Translation: CASSDRDYLSYEQYF.